This T cell receptor (beta chain) was identified in a study of cytomegalovirus exposure and HLA in healthy donors. About the research overall: A later analysis reported the same platform for the 90 to 150 validation repertoires and the 666 first-cohort repertoires. Findings and limits, study-wide: It was confirmed in vitro that three of the CMV-associated chains were specific for CMV antigens. Rarity marked most TCR sequences, yet some public TCRs occurred in many donors. The authors enumerated under 200 TCR beta chains as linked to cytomegalovirus.

Germline lookup yields CDR1 LNHNV and CDR2 YYDKDF (reference sequence). This CDR3 is 19 amino acids long. This clone was picked up one time. Its cognate antigen is unknown. One junction end does not reproduce the germline sequence, and a read error may be involved. Only in-frame clones appear in the TCRdb table, and some are missing; sequencing was by immunoSEQ multiplex PCR. Among 300,000 to 400,000 clones listed, around 90% were seen once. Sequencing was done on a sample of PBMCs. The V gene is TRBV15, the J gene TRBJ2-1, with TRBD1 matching over 9 bases. This TCR was sampled from a man aged 30 to 39 in good health and CMV-seronegative. The CDR3 region has the DNA TGTGCCACCAGCAGACCCTATCGTACCGGGACAGGGATCTACAATGCGCAGTTCTTC. Translation gives CATSRPYRTGTGIYNAQFF.